Sequencing of this TCR beta chain was carried out in a study of blood T cell repertoires in COVID-19. Study details: COVID-19 samples from acute and convalescent phases originated in the United States, Italy and Spain.

V lost 6 bases to trimming and J lost 3 bases, with 12 bases between them. Looked up from germline, CDR1 is LNHDA and CDR2 is SQIVND (reference sequence). The CDR3 extends over 14 amino acids. Using immunoSEQ multiplex PCR, the repertoire was profiled, and TCRdb retains in-frame clones only, with some absent. The table records tens of thousands of clones, roughly 80% of them present only once. The specimen sequenced was peripheral blood. The chain links TRBV19 to TRBJ1-5, with D tentatively TRBD1 (6 bases). The source is an elderly woman with acute or convalescent COVID-19. CDR3 protein: CASRTGQPNQPQHF. The CDR3 DNA sequence: TGTGCCAGTAGGACAGGACAGCCCAATCAGCCCCAGCATTTT.